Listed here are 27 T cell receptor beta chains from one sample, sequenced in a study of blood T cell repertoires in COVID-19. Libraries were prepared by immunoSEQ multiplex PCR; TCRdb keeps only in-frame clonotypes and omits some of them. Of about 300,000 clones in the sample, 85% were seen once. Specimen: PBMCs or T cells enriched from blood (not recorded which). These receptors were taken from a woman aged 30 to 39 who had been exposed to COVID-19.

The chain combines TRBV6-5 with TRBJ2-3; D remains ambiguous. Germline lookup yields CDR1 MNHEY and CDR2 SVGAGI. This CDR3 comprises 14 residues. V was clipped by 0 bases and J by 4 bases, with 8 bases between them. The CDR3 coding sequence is TGTGCCAGCAGTTACTCTTACGGTCCAGATACGCAGTATTTT. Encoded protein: CASSYSYGPDTQYF.

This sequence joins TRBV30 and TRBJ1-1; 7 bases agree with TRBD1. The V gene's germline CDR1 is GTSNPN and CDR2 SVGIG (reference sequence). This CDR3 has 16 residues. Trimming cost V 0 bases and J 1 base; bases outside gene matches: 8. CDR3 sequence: CAWSVKGRGTNTEAFF. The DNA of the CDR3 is TGTGCCTGGAGTGTAAAGGGCAGGGGGACGAACACTGAAGCTTTCTTT. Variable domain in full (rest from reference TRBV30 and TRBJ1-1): SQTIHQWPATLVQPVGSPLSLECTVEGTSNPNLYWYRQAAGRGLQLLFYSVGIGQISSEVPQNLSASRPQDRQFILSSKKLLLSDSGFYLCAWSVKGRGTNTEAFFGQGTRLTVV.

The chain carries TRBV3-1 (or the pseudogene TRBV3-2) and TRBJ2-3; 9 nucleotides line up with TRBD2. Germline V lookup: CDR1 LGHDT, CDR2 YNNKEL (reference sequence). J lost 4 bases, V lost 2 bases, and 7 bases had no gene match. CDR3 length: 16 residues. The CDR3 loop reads CASSQLSGRSADTQYF. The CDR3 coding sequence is TGTGCCAGCAGCCAACTCAGCGGGAGGAGTGCAGATACGCAGTATTTT.

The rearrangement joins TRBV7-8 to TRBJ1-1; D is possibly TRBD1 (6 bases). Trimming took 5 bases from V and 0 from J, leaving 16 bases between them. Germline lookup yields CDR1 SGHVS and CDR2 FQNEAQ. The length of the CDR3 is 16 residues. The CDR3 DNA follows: TGTGCCAGCAGCCGTACTCCGGGACACTTGAACACTGAAGCTTTCTTT. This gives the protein CASSRTPGHLNTEAFF.

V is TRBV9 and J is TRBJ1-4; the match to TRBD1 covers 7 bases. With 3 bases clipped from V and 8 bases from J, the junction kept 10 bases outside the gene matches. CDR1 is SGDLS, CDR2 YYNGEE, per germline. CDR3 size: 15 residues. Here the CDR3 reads CASSAQYRGGEKLFF. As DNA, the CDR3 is TGTGCCAGCAGCGCCCAATACAGGGGTGGAGAAAAACTGTTTTTT.

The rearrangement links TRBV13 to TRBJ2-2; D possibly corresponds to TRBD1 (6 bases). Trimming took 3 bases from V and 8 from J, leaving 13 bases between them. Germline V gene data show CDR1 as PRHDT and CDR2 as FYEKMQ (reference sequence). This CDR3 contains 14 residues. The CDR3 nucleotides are TGTGCCAGCAGCTTCAACAGGGATTCAGGGGAGCTGTTTTTT. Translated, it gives CASSFNRDSGELFF.

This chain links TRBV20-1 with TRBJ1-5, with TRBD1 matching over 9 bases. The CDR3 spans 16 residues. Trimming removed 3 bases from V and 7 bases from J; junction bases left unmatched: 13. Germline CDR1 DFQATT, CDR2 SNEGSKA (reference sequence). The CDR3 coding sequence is TGCAGTGCTAGTTTGGAGGGGACAGGGTCAAGGCAGCCCCAGCATTTT. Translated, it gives CSASLEGTGSRQPQHF.

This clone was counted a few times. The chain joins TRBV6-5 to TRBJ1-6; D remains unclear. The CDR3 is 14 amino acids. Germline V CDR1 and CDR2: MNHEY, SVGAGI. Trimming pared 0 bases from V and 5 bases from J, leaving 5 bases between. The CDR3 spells CASSYSADNSPLHF. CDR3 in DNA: TGTGCCAGCAGTTACTCGGCAGATAATTCACCCCTCCACTTT.

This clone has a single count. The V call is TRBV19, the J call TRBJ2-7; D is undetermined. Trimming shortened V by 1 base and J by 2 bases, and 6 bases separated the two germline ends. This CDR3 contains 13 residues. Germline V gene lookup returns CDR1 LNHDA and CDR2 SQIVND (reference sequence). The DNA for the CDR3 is TGTGCCAGTAGTATAGGACATGCCTACGAGCAGTACTTC. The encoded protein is CASSIGHAYEQYF.

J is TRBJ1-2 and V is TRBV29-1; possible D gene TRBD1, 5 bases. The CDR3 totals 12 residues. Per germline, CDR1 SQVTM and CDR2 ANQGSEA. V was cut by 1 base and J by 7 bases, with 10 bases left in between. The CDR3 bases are TGCAGCGTTGAAGCAGGGAGGGGTGGCTACACCTTC. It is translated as CSVEAGRGGYTF.

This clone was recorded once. CDR3 region: CASNEPDSSSYEQYF. CDR3 coding DNA: TGTGCCAGCAACGAGCCAGACTCGAGCTCCTACGAGCAGTACTTC. This chain links TRBV28 with TRBJ2-7; D is unclear. Trimming removed 7 bases at V and 0 bases at J, with 16 bases between. The CDR3 is made up of 15 amino acids. Germline V CDR1 and CDR2: MDHEN, SYDVKM.

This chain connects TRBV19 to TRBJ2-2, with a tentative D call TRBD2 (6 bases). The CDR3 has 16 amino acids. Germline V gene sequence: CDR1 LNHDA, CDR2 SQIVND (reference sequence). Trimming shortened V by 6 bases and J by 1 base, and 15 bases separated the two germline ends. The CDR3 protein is CASRTTWRGNTGELFF. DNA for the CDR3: TGTGCCAGTAGGACGACATGGCGGGGGAACACCGGGGAGCTGTTTTTT.

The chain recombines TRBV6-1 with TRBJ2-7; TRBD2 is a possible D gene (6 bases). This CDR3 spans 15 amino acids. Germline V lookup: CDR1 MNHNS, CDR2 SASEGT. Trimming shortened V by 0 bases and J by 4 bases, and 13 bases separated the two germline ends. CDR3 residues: CASSEAGLPRYEQYF. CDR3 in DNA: TGTGCCAGCAGTGAAGCTGGACTACCAAGGTACGAGCAGTACTTC.

The CDR3 DNA is TGTGCCAGCAGCTCAGGTCAGGCGGGCTACAATGAGCAGTTCTTC. It translates to CASSSGQAGYNEQFF. This chain uses TRBV28 with TRBJ2-1; D perhaps matches TRBD2 (5 bases). From germline, CDR1 is MDHEN and CDR2 SYDVKM. This CDR3 region has 15 residues. V lost 6 bases to trimming and J lost 3 bases, with 15 bases between them.

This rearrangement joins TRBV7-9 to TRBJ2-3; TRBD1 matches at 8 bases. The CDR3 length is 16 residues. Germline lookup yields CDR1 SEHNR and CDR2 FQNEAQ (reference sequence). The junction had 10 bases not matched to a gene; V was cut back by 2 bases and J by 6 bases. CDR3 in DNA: TGTGCCAGCAGCTTAAACTTCGCAGGGGGCGGCGATACGCAGTATTTT. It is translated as CASSLNFAGGGDTQYF.

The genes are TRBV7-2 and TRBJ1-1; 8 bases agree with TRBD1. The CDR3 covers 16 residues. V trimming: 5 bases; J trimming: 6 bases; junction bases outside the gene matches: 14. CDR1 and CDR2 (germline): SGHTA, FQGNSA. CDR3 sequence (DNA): TGTGCCAGCAGCGCGGACCACAGGGGGGGTCGATCTGAAGCTTTCTTT. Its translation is CASSADHRGGRSEAFF.

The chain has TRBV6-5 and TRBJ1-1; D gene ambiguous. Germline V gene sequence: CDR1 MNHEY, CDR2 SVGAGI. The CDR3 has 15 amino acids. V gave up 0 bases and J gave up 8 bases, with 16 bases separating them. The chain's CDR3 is CASSYSIVSGKEAFF. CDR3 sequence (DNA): TGTGCCAGCAGTTACTCTATAGTATCGGGGAAAGAAGCTTTCTTT.

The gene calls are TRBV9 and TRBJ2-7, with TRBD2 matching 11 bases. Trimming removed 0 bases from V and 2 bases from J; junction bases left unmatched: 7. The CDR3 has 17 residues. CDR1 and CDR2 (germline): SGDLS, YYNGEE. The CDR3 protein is CASSVEEGTSGTYEQYF. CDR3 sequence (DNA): TGTGCCAGCAGCGTAGAGGAGGGGACTAGCGGCACCTACGAGCAGTACTTC.

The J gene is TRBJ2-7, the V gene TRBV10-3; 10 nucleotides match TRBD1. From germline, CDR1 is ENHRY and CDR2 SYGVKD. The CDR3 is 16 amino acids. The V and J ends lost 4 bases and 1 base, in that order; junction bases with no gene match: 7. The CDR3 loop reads CAISGDRGQLSYEQYF. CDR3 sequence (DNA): TGTGCCATCAGTGGGGACAGGGGACAGCTATCCTACGAGCAGTACTTC.

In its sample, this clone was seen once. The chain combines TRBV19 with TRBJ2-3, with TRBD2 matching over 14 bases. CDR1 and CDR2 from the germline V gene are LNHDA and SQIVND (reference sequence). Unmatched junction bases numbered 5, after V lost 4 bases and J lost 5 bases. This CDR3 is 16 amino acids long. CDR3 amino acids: CASSRRLAGGVDTQYF. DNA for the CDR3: TGTGCCAGTAGTAGAAGACTAGCGGGGGGGGTAGATACGCAGTATTTT.

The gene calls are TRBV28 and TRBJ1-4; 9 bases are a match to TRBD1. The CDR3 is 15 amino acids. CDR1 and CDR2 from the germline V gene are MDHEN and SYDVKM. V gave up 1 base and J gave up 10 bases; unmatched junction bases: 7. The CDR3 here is CASSLSGTGRGKLFF. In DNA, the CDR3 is TGTGCCAGCAGTTTATCCGGGACAGGGAGAGGAAAACTGTTTTTT.

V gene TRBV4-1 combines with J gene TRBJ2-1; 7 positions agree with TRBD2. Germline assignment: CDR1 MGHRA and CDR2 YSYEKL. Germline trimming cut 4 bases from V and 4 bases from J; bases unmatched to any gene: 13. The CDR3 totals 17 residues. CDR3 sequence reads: CASSPGLIAGSYNEQFF. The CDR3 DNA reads TGCGCCAGCAGCCCTGGTTTGATAGCGGGTTCTTACAATGAGCAGTTCTTC.

The CDR3 DNA reads as TGTGCCAGCAGTTTAATATTAGGGGGCGATGAGCAGTTCTTC. Its translation is CASSLILGGDEQFF. The chain uses TRBV27 and TRBJ2-1; TRBD1 matches 7 bases. J gave up 8 bases and V 2 bases, and 6 bases lay outside the gene matches. This CDR3 comprises 14 residues. Looked up from germline, CDR1 is MNHEY and CDR2 is SMNVEV (reference sequence).

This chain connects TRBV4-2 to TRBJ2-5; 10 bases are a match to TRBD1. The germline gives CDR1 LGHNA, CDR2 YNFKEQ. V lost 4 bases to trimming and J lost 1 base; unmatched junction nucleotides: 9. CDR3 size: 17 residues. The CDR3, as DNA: TGTGCCAGCAGCCTTTACTGGACAGGGGGATCCCAAGAGACCCAGTACTTC. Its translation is CASSLYWTGGSQETQYF.

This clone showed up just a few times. The DNA of the CDR3 is TGTGCCTGGAGTGTACCTAATGGACAGGGGAGGAATGGCTACACCTTC. It specifies CAWSVPNGQGRNGYTF. V gene TRBV30 combines with J gene TRBJ1-2, with 9 bases aligning to TRBD1. CDR3 length: 16 residues. Germline loops: CDR1 GTSNPN, CDR2 SVGIG (reference sequence). Germline trimming cut 0 bases from V and 6 bases from J; bases unmatched to any gene: 11.

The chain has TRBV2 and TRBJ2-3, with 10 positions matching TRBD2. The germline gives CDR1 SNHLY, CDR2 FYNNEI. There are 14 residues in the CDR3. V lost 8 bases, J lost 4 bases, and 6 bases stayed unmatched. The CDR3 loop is CASSSGGTADTQYF. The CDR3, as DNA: TGTGCCAGCTCTAGCGGGGGCACCGCAGATACGCAGTATTTT.

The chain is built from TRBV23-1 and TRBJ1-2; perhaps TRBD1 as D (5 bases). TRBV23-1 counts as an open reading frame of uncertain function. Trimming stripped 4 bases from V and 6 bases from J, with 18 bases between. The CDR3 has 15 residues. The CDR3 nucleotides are TGCGCCAGCAGTCTCTCGCCGGGGGATTCAGATGGCTACACCTTC. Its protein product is CASSLSPGDSDGYTF.